Listed here is a single T cell receptor (beta chain). Antigen unknown. Without the conserved terminal phenylalanine or tryptophan, this CDR3 likely stems from a read error. This sample was included in a study of CD8 T cells in Susac syndrome. Study-wide points: By the study's own acknowledgment, its TCR sequencing and HLA analysis included relatively few individuals.

Sequencing of TCR beta was performed on blood CD8+ T cells and on blood CD4+ T cells. The multiple sclerosis control cohort comprised treatment-naive individuals presenting with stable or active relapsing-remitting disease. When the RNA was reverse transcribed, random hexamers were used with an input of about 0.5 to 1 ug. A multiplex approach, immunoSEQ multiplex PCR, amplified TCR beta CDR3 across 54 Vbeta and 13 Jbeta. TCRdb ran MiXCR on the immunoSEQ multiplex PCR reads and lists one entry per CDR3 protein. This sample yields about 430,000 distinct CDR3 sequences, of which 75% to 90% are seen a single time; approximately 0.11% belongs to the top ten. Specimen: CD8+ T cells from PBMCs. The sequence was collected from a human donor with multiple sclerosis.

DNA for the CDR3: TGCGCCAGCAGCCACCTCCCCCTCGGTTACGAGCAGTACCTC. Translation: CASSHLPLGYEQYL. This sequence joins TRBV4-1 and TRBJ2-7; D is ambiguous. This CDR3 contains 14 residues. V lost 3 bases and J 4 bases, leaving 13 bases between the germline ends. CDR1 and CDR2 (germline): MGHRA, YSYEKL.